The 14 T cell receptor beta chains below come from one sample, sequenced in a study of blood T cell repertoires in COVID-19. Sequenced by immunoSEQ multiplex PCR; TCRdb stores in-frame clones only, minus some. The table has under 350,000 clones, roughly 91% seen once. Input material: PBMCs or T cells enriched from blood (not recorded which). These receptor sequences come from an older woman who had recovered from COVID-19.

The J gene is TRBJ1-1, the V gene TRBV6-1; perhaps TRBD1 as D (5 bases). V was shortened by 2 bases and J by 1 base, with 20 bases between the two germline ends. Germline loops: CDR1 MNHNS, CDR2 SASEGT. The CDR3 loop spans 18 amino acids. The CDR3: CASSESVQGFPRNTEAFF. The DNA for the CDR3 is TGTGCCAGCAGTGAAAGTGTCCAGGGCTTTCCTAGGAACACTGAAGCTTTCTTT.

This clone has just a few counts. The chain couples TRBV10-1 to TRBJ1-1; possibly TRBD1 for D (6 bases). The CDR3 covers 13 residues. V gave up 10 bases and J gave up 1 base, with 13 bases separating them. The germline gives CDR1 WNHNN, CDR2 SYGVQD (reference sequence). The CDR3 DNA is TGCGCCAAAGAGGGACACCAGAACACTGAAGCTTTCTTT. Encoded protein: CAKEGHQNTEAFF.

The chain joins TRBV11-3 to TRBJ2-7; D is perhaps TRBD1 (5 bases). Trimming pared 3 bases from V and 5 bases from J, leaving 14 bases between. Germline values: CDR1 SGHNT, CDR2 YENEEA. The CDR3 sequence is 14 residues long. CDR3 region: CASSFFQGDHEQYF. CDR3 in DNA: TGTGCCAGCAGCTTTTTTCAGGGCGACCACGAGCAGTACTTC.

In this sample, this clone turned up many times. The V and J genes are TRBV24-1 and TRBJ2-7; D not resolved. With 4 bases removed from V and 5 bases from J, the gap between germline ends came to 11 bases. The CDR3 runs to 13 residues. Germline CDR1 and CDR2: KGHDR and SFDVKD. The CDR3 DNA reads as TGTGCCACCAGTGACCTGACTGCGGACGAGCAGTACTTC. As protein: CATSDLTADEQYF.

V usage is TRBV4-2 and J usage is TRBJ1-1; 8 nucleotides align to TRBD1. CDR1 is LGHNA and CDR2 is YNFKEQ in the germline V gene. CDR3 length: 14 residues. J lost 8 bases, V lost 0 bases, and 5 bases had no gene match. The CDR3 DNA sequence: TGTGCCAGCAGCCAAGATTCAGACAGGGGCGAAGCTTTCTTT. Protein sequence: CASSQDSDRGEAFF.

This chain uses TRBV7-3 with TRBJ2-5, with D perhaps TRBD2 (6 bases). This CDR3 is built from 17 residues. The V gene's germline CDR1 is SGHTA and CDR2 FQGTGA. Trimming stripped 3 bases from V and 3 bases from J, with 20 bases between. Written as DNA, the CDR3 is TGTGCCAGCAGCTTCGGAGGGTCTCGCCGAAACAAAGAGACCCAGTACTTC. Protein product: CASSFGGSRRNKETQYF.

The chain is built from TRBV18 and TRBJ2-1; D is ambiguous. Between the trimmed V and J ends, which lost 3 bases and 2 bases, there was a span of 8 bases. The CDR3 loop spans 14 amino acids. The germline gives CDR1 KGHSH, CDR2 LQKENI. CDR3 in DNA: TGTGCCAGCTCACCTGAGAATCCCTACAATGAGCAGTTCTTC. It is translated as CASSPENPYNEQFF.

V is TRBV6-5 and J is TRBJ1-6, with 9 bases that match TRBD1. The CDR3 loop spans 16 amino acids. V lost 0 bases and J lost 9; bases outside the gene matches: 6. CDR1 and CDR2 from the germline V gene are MNHEY and SVGAGI. CDR3 loop: CASSYSTGTGSSPLHF. The CDR3, as DNA: TGTGCCAGCAGTTACTCGACAGGGACAGGGAGTTCACCCCTCCACTTT.

V and J are TRBV30 and TRBJ1-2, with 7 bases lining up with TRBD1. The germline V gene has CDR1 GTSNPN and CDR2 SVGIG (reference sequence). There are 16 residues in the CDR3. Trimming took 3 bases from V and 0 from J; bases not matched to a gene: 10. CDR3 bases: TGTGCCTGGAGCCTACAGGACAGGATAACTAACTATGGCTACACCTTC. This codes for CAWSLQDRITNYGYTF. Together with reference TRBV30 and TRBJ1-2, the CDR3 gives the full variable domain: SQTIHQWPATLVQPVGSPLSLECTVEGTSNPNLYWYRQAAGRGLQLLFYSVGIGQISSEVPQNLSASRPQDRQFILSSKKLLLSDSGFYLCAWSLQDRITNYGYTFGSGTRLTVV.

The gene calls are TRBV30 and TRBJ1-1; no reliable D call. This CDR3 has 14 residues. Looked up from germline, CDR1 is GTSNPN and CDR2 is SVGIG (reference sequence). V lost 0 bases, J lost 1 base, and 9 bases lay in between. In DNA form, the CDR3 reads TGTGCCTGGAGTGTCAGTATCAGGAACACTGAAGCTTTCTTT. Amino acid sequence: CAWSVSIRNTEAFF.

This chain connects TRBV3-1 (or the pseudogene TRBV3-2) to TRBJ2-2; D uncertain. With 4 bases removed from V and 6 bases from J, the gap between germline ends came to 9 bases. Germline V gene data show CDR1 as LGHDT and CDR2 as YNNKEL (reference sequence). There are 13 residues in the CDR3. This CDR3 is CASSLNTPGELFF. The CDR3 DNA reads TGTGCCAGCAGCCTGAATACTCCCGGGGAGCTGTTTTTT.

The chain couples TRBV5-1 to TRBJ2-3; 11 positions match TRBD2. CDR3 size: 15 residues. Germline CDR1 SGHRS, CDR2 YFSETQ. V was clipped by 7 bases and J by 4 bases; unmatched bases: 8. CDR3: CASLVGLAGADTQYF. DNA for the CDR3: TGCGCCAGCCTGGTTGGACTAGCGGGTGCAGATACGCAGTATTTT.

The chain couples TRBV29-1 to TRBJ2-5, with 9 bases aligning to TRBD1. CDR3 length equals 13 residues. Germline V gene data show CDR1 as SQVTM and CDR2 as ANQGSEA. Trimming took 6 bases from V and 3 from J; bases not matched to a gene: 5. CDR3 nucleotide sequence: TGCAGCGTCCGTGGGACAGGGAAAGAGACCCAGTACTTC. It specifies CSVRGTGKETQYF. Supplemented by reference TRBV29-1 and TRBJ2-5, the full variable domain reads SAVISQKPSRDICQRGTSLTIQCQVDSQVTMMFWYRQQPGQSLTLIATANQGSEATYESGFVIDKFPISRPNLTFSTLTVSNMSPEDSSIYLCSVRGTGKETQYFGPGTRLLVL.

Only one count was recorded for this clone. The chain employs TRBV13 and TRBJ2-7; 8 positions agree with TRBD1. Trimming removed 5 bases from V and 1 base from J; junction bases left unmatched: 4. CDR1 PRHDT and CDR2 FYEKMQ come from the germline V gene (reference sequence). This CDR3 has 14 residues. CDR3 bases: TGTGCCAGCAGCCCTACAGGGGGATCCTACGAGCAGTACTTC. Its protein is CASSPTGGSYEQYF.